This TCR beta chain was profiled in a study of control samples from healthy donors and cancer patients. TCRdb keeps only in-frame clones here, not all; method: immunoSEQ multiplex PCR. The data hold roughly 120,000 clones, with about nine tenths observed a single time. Per the germline V gene, CDR1 is MNHNS and CDR2 is SASEGT. Trimming took 2 bases from V and 3 from J, leaving 5 bases between them. CDR3 length equals 12 residues. The V call is TRBV6-1, the J call TRBJ2-7; D is unclear. This clonotype was sampled from a human donor in good health. The donor label of this sample is uncertain. The sequenced sample was blood. CDR3 sequence: CASSEIRYEQYF. In DNA form, the CDR3 reads TGTGCCAGCAGTGAAATACGCTACGAGCAGTACTTC.